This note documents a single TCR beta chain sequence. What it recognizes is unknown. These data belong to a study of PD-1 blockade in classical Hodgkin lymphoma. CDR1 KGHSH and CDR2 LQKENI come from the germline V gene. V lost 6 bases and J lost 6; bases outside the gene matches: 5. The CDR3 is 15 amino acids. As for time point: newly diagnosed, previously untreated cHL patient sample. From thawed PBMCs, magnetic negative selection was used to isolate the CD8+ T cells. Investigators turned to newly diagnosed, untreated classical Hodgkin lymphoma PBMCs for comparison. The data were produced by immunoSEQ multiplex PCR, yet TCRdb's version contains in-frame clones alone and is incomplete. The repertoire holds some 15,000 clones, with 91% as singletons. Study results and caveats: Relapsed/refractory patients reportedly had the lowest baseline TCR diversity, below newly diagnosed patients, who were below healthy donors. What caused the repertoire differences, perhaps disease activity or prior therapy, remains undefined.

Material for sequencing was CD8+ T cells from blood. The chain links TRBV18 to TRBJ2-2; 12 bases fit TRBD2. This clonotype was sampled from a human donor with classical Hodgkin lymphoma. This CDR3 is CASSRLAGEAGELFF. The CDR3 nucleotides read TGTGCCAGCTCCAGACTAGCGGGAGAGGCCGGGGAGCTGTTTTTT.